The 20 T cell receptor beta chains listed next were all sequenced from one sample in a study of blood T cell repertoires in COVID-19. Sequencing was performed with immunoSEQ multiplex PCR; in TCRdb, only in-frame clones are kept and a portion is missing. In the table there are some 40,000 clones, roughly 88% of which are singletons. Sample: peripheral blood. The receptors stem from a man in his sixties or seventies with active COVID-19.

DNA of the CDR3: TGTGCCAGCAGCTTTAGCGGGACTACAGATACGCAGTATTTT. Amino acids: CASSFSGTTDTQYF. V is TRBV11-3 and J is TRBJ2-3; TRBD2 aligns across 8 bases. The V segment lost 3 bases and the J segment 3 bases; nucleotides outside the gene matches: 2. Germline V gene lookup returns CDR1 SGHNT and CDR2 YENEEA. This CDR3 contains 14 residues. The variable domain in full, with the rest retrieved from reference TRBV11-3 and TRBJ2-3, is EAGVVQSPRYKIIEKKQPVAFWCNPISGHNTLYWYLQNLGQGPELLIRYENEEAVDDSQLPKDRFSAERLKGVDSTLKIQPAELGDSAVYLCASSFSGTTDTQYFGPGTRLTVL.

This sequence joins TRBV7-9 and TRBJ2-3; D is possibly TRBD2 (5 bases). Germline CDR1 is SEHNR and CDR2 is FQNEAQ (reference sequence). Trimming cost V 2 bases and J 4 bases, with 10 bases left between them. The CDR3 contains 14 residues. For the CDR3, the DNA is TGTGCCAGCAGCTTAATTGCGGGTGCAGATACGCAGTATTTT. Translating gives CASSLIAGADTQYF.

This sequence joins TRBV3-1 (or the pseudogene TRBV3-2) and TRBJ2-1, with 10 nucleotides matching TRBD2. Germline assignment: CDR1 LGHDT and CDR2 YNNKEL (reference sequence). Losses at the gene ends were 2 bases for V and 3 bases for J; bases not matched to a gene: 4. The CDR3 sequence is 16 residues long. This CDR3 reads CASSQFSGGLYNEQFF. In DNA, the CDR3 is TGTGCCAGCAGCCAATTTAGCGGGGGGCTCTACAATGAGCAGTTCTTC.

The chain joins TRBV5-8 to TRBJ2-7, with 7 bases lining up with TRBD2. The CDR3 loop spans 15 amino acids. CDR1 SGHTS and CDR2 YDEGEE come from the germline V gene. Trimming removed 5 bases from V and 1 base from J; junction bases left unmatched: 9. CDR3 sequence: CASRLGRGRSYEQYF. CDR3 in DNA: TGTGCCAGCAGACTAGGGCGGGGGAGATCCTACGAGCAGTACTTC.

V is TRBV9 and J is TRBJ2-3; possibly TRBD2 for D (5 bases). V was clipped by 2 bases and J by 2 bases, with 21 bases between them. The CDR3 is made up of 18 amino acids. The germline V gene encodes CDR1 SGDLS and CDR2 YYNGEE. The CDR3 DNA follows: TGTGCCAGCAGCGTTGGGTGGACTGCCGAGAGTCCCACAGATACGCAGTATTTT. This encodes CASSVGWTAESPTDTQYF.

This clone was seen only once. The chain has TRBV2 and TRBJ1-2, with 7 bases aligning to TRBD1. The CDR3 has 14 residues. V trimming: 6 bases; J trimming: 3 bases; junction bases outside the gene matches: 7. Germline-derived CDR1 and CDR2 are SNHLY and FYNNEI. This CDR3 is CASRVTGVHYGYTF. CDR3 nucleotides: TGTGCCAGCAGGGTAACAGGGGTGCACTATGGCTACACCTTC.

CDR3 loop: CASSQWTGVATGELFF. DNA for the CDR3: TGTGCCAGCAGCCAGTGGACAGGGGTGGCCACCGGGGAGCTGTTTTTT. V is TRBV14 and J is TRBJ2-2; 9 bases are a match to TRBD1. V gave up 3 bases and J gave up 4 bases; unmatched junction bases: 6. This CDR3 comprises 16 residues. Germline CDR1 is SGHDN and CDR2 is FVKESK.

The rearrangement links TRBV6-6 to TRBJ2-5; D is unresolved. The germline V gene encodes CDR1 MNHNY and CDR2 SVGAGI (reference sequence). Trimming stripped 6 bases from V and 7 bases from J, with 21 bases between. There are 15 residues in the CDR3. The CDR3 nucleotides are TGTGCCAGCAGCCTACTCGAGCGATTGGTGGGGACCCAGTACTTC. Residues: CASSLLERLVGTQYF.

This clone has just one count. The V and J genes are TRBV5-1 and TRBJ2-3; D is perhaps TRBD2 (5 bases). V was trimmed by 0 bases and J by 3 bases, leaving 8 bases between them. This CDR3 region has 14 residues. CDR1 SGHRS and CDR2 YFSETQ come from the germline V gene. Written as DNA, the CDR3 is TGCGCCAGCAGCTTGGGAGGGTTGACAGATACGCAGTATTTT. It specifies CASSLGGLTDTQYF.

This sequence joins TRBV19 and TRBJ2-3, with no clear D. Germline CDR1 LNHDA, CDR2 SQIVND (reference sequence). The length of the CDR3 is 12 residues. Trimming pared 5 bases from V and 6 bases from J, leaving 9 bases between. DNA of the CDR3: TGTGCCAGTAGTTCACGCCGGGATACGCAGTATTTT. The encoded protein is CASSSRRDTQYF.

This clone showed up just once. The chain combines TRBV7-2 with TRBJ1-5; D uncertain. Germline V gene data show CDR1 as SGHTA and CDR2 as FQGNSA. V lost 1 base to trimming and J lost 8 bases, with 15 bases between them. The CDR3 is made up of 15 amino acids. For the CDR3, the DNA is TGTGCCAGCAGCTTAGTGGTGCGGCAGTATAAGCCCCAGCATTTT. This gives the protein CASSLVVRQYKPQHF.

J is TRBJ2-7 and V is TRBV6-5, with D hard to call. Germline values: CDR1 MNHEY, CDR2 SVGAGI. CDR3 length: 11 residues. V was clipped by 7 bases and J by 5 bases, with 9 bases between them. Here the CDR3 DNA reads TGTGCCAGCACGCGCCTCGACGAGCAGTACTTC. Its translation is CASTRLDEQYF.

The chain has TRBV28 and TRBJ1-2; D remains ambiguous. The CDR3 extends over 14 amino acids. Trimming took 6 bases from V and 6 from J, leaving 17 bases between them. The germline V gene encodes CDR1 MDHEN and CDR2 SYDVKM. The CDR3 DNA follows: TGTGCCAGCAGCTCCGCGGGGTTCCGTCATGGCTACACCTTC. This translates into CASSSAGFRHGYTF.

In its sample, this clone was seen a few times. V gene TRBV25-1 combines with J gene TRBJ2-3, with D maybe TRBD2 (6 bases). The CDR3 covers 12 residues. Germline lookup yields CDR1 MGHDK and CDR2 SYGVNS. Trimming removed 6 bases at V and 8 bases at J, with 12 bases between. CDR3 in amino acids: CASREGMGTQYF. The CDR3 nucleotides are TGTGCCAGCAGGGAGGGGATGGGTACGCAGTATTTT.

Remarks on this clone: Other DNA sequences within the sample encode an identical CDR3. The chain links TRBV3-1 (or the pseudogene TRBV3-2) to TRBJ1-2, with TRBD1 identical over 7 bases. J gave up 2 bases and V 1 base, and 1 base lay outside the gene matches. The CDR3 has 14 amino acids. Germline V gene lookup returns CDR1 LGHDT and CDR2 YNNKEL (reference sequence). CDR3 loop: CASSQGQGNYGYTF. CDR3 DNA: TGTGCCAGCAGCCAAGGACAGGGAAACTATGGCTACACCTTC.

The chain uses TRBV6-5 and TRBJ1-2; maybe TRBD1 (5 bases). Trimming shortened V by 6 bases and J by 1 base, and 12 bases separated the two germline ends. Looked up from germline, CDR1 is MNHEY and CDR2 is SVGAGI. The CDR3 loop spans 14 amino acids. The CDR3 spells CASSRQGNNYGYTF. The CDR3 DNA reads as TGTGCCAGCAGCCGCCAGGGAAATAACTATGGCTACACCTTC.

This clone was seen just once. This chain links TRBV12-3 or TRBV12-4 with TRBJ2-1; D possibly corresponds to TRBD2 (7 bases). Deletions cut 3 bases from V and 7 bases from J, with 10 bases between. The CDR3 is 13 amino acids. The CDR3 nucleotides are TGTGCCAGCAGTTTCGGGGGGCCGAATGAGCAGTTCTTC. Protein: CASSFGGPNEQFF.

The V and J genes are TRBV6-2 or TRBV6-3 and TRBJ2-7; 8 bases are a match to TRBD1. The CDR3 contains 14 residues. After removal of 6 bases from V and 3 bases from J, the junction contained 7 bases not matched to a gene. Per the germline V gene, CDR1 is MNHEY and CDR2 is SVGEGT. The CDR3 DNA sequence: TGTGCCAGCAGACCTCAGGGGGCTGTCTACGAGCAGTACTTC. This codes for CASRPQGAVYEQYF.

The rearrangement joins TRBV28 to TRBJ1-2, with a tentative D call TRBD1 (6 bases). V lost 2 bases and J 4 bases, leaving 14 bases between the germline ends. This CDR3 has 15 residues. Germline V gives CDR1 MDHEN, CDR2 SYDVKM. The CDR3 coding sequence is TGTGCCAGCAGTTTACCCAGGGGCGGCCGCTATGGCTACACCTTC. Its translation: CASSLPRGGRYGYTF.

The CDR3 coding sequence is TGTGCCAGCAGCGTCCCGGGAGTCTACAATGAGCAGTTCTTC. Protein: CASSVPGVYNEQFF. This chain connects TRBV9 to TRBJ2-1, with D possibly being TRBD2 (6 bases). The length of the CDR3 is 14 residues. Germline V gene sequence: CDR1 SGDLS, CDR2 YYNGEE. Trimming shortened V by 2 bases and J by 3 bases, and 9 bases separated the two germline ends.